This T cell receptor beta chain stems from a study of T cell repertoires in cytomegalovirus infection. Study results and limitations: CMV carriers with the relevant HLA were identified by cumulative public TCR beta family frequency.

TCRdb itself ran the reads through MiXCR, one entry per CDR3 protein. The sample gives some 560,000 distinct CDR3 sequences, 40% of which show up once; around 48% is in the top ten. This clonotype was seen a handful of times. Its antigen is undetermined. This CDR3 spans 12 amino acids. The V gene lost 6 bases and the J gene lost 6 bases, with 8 bases spanning the gap. Germline V gene lookup returns CDR1 LNHDA and CDR2 SQIVND (reference sequence). The chain couples TRBV19 to TRBJ2-2; D is undetermined. The receptor was derived from a human donor in good health (CMV status not recorded). Some clones in this sample may be carry-over from other donors' samples. The source was cultured PBMCs, collected from culture after CMV antigen stimulation. The CDR3 here is CASSQGPGELFF. As DNA, the CDR3 is TGTGCCAGTAGCCAAGGCCCCGGGGAGCTGTTTTTT. Looking up the rest from reference TRBV19 and TRBJ2-2 gives the full variable domain: DGGITQSPKYLFRKEGQNVTLSCEQNLNHDAMYWYRQDPGQGLRLIYYSQIVNDFQKGDIAEGYSVSREKKESFPLTVTSAQKNPTAFYLCASSQGPGELFFGEGSRLTVL.